A selection of T cell receptor beta chains follows, all from one sample in a study of monozygotic twins with inflammatory bowel disease. Reanalyzing the 5' RACE reads, TCRdb keeps one entry per CDR3 protein, without DNA. The sample totals some 440,000 distinct CDR3 sequences. Sequencing input: blood. The receptors derive from a human donor with ulcerative colitis or Crohn's disease, or a healthy co-twin of an affected twin (not recorded which). CDR3s include the opening cysteine and the closing phenylalanine or tryptophan. The order of the fields is V gene, J gene, CDR3 protein.

TRBV3-1	TRBJ1-4	CASSQDWLGDEKLFF
TRBV7-3	TRBJ2-6	CASSQGGSGANVLTF
TRBV6-1	TRBJ1-4	CASSEAQGGLNEKLFF
TRBV5-1	TRBJ1-2	CASSTDRAEYGYTF
TRBV6-1	TRBJ1-2	CASRDGGGGTSGYTF
TRBV20-1	TRBJ2-7	CSARVGGGEQYF
TRBV18	TRBJ1-2	CASSPPVGSEGGYTF
TRBV5-6	TRBJ2-7	CASRLGGGNPYEQYF
TRBV3-1	TRBJ1-1	CASSQFLRDRMNTEAFF
TRBV28	TRBJ2-1	CASSSRTGNEQFF
TRBV7-9	TRBJ2-7	CASSPLGQGIIYEQYF
TRBV20-1	TRBJ2-1	CSARSPLVIESYNEQFF
TRBV19	TRBJ1-1	CASSYRVLGTEAFF
TRBV4-3	TRBJ1-1	CPHTTMNTEAFF
TRBV6-5	TRBJ1-2	CASSYSRPGNYGYTF
TRBV5-4	TRBJ1-4	CASSMGQANEKLFF
TRBV7-2	TRBJ1-5	CASSLGGGEKSQHF
TRBV9	TRBJ2-3	CASSVEGGRAKDTQYF
TRBV7-8	TRBJ2-7	CASSLEGGRSSYEQYF
TRBV18	TRBJ2-5	CASYTTRHGLQETQYF